This TCR beta chain was identified in a study of CD8 T cells in ankylosing spondylitis. TCRdb re-called the 5' RACE reads through MiXCR, storing one row per CDR3 protein. Of roughly 140,000 distinct CDR3 sequences detected, under 45% appear once; the ten largest clones hold approximately 16%. The CDR3 is 15 residues long. The V end lost 6 bases, the J end lost 8 bases, and 19 bases lay between the germline ends. Looked up from germline, CDR1 is MNHNS and CDR2 is SASEGT. Study-level points and caveats: Typical of ankylosing spondylitis blood, it appeared, was a TCR beta motif of seven to nine highly homologous variants. A subset of motif variants has previously been described in the synovial fluid and blood of reactive arthritis. Disease-linked clones reportedly concentrated significantly in matched ankylosing spondylitis synovial fluid.

In this sample, this clonotype turned up many times. The antigen is not known. The genes are TRBV6-1 and TRBJ1-4; D is unresolved. The material sequenced was synovial fluid, either unsorted or a sorted T cell fraction (not recorded which). The TCR originated in a male donor with ankylosing spondylitis. The CDR3 here is CASSPRLSGWEKLFF. The CDR3 DNA sequence: TGTGCCAGCAGCCCCAGACTCTCGGGTTGGGAAAAACTGTTTTTT.